This passage covers 7 T cell receptor beta chains from one sample sequenced in a study of a mutant IDH1 vaccine in newly diagnosed glioma. These receptors have no known antigen. Assay used: immunoSEQ multiplex PCR; TCRdb lists only in-frame clones, some missing. In the table there are approximately 31,000 clones, roughly 80% of which are singletons. The time point here: week 35, safety follow-up. The study gave 300 ug of mutant IDH1 20-mer peptide per vaccine dose, with topical imiquimod. The sample consisted of PBMCs, taken from a glioma patient whose treatment included an IDH1 peptide vaccine. The receptors stem from a woman aged 18-29 years with glioma.

The J gene is TRBJ2-1, the V gene TRBV27, with D unresolved. The CDR3 runs to 16 residues. CDR1 is MNHEY, CDR2 SMNVEV, per germline (reference sequence). Trimming pared 0 bases from V and 2 bases from J, leaving 11 bases between. CDR3 DNA sequence: TGTGCCAGCAGTTTATCGTGGGCAGCAACCTACAATGAGCAGTTCTTC. It codes for CASSLSWAATYNEQFF.

The rearrangement joins TRBV18 to TRBJ1-3; D is uncertain. Germline V gene lookup returns CDR1 KGHSH and CDR2 LQKENI. The CDR3 is 14 residues long. Trimming cost V 2 bases and J 0 bases, with 5 bases left between them. CDR3 sequence (DNA): TGTGCCAGCTCACCAACGAGCTCTGGAAACACCATATATTTT. Translation gives CASSPTSSGNTIYF. Complete variable domain (other parts from reference TRBV18 and TRBJ1-3): NAGVMQNPRHLVRRRGQEARLRCSPMKGHSHVYWYRQLPEEGLKFMVYLQKENIIDESGMPKERFSAEFPKEGPSILRIQQVVRGDSAAYFCASSPTSSGNTIYFGEGSWLTVV.

Note on this clone: The junction departs from the called germline gene at one end, perhaps through a read error. J is TRBJ2-1 and V is TRBV2; D remains ambiguous. CDR3 length: 11 residues. The germline gives CDR1 SNHLY, CDR2 FYNNEI. This CDR3 reads CASREESLQFF. DNA of the CDR3: TGTGCCAGCAGGGAAGAGAGCCTACAGTTCTTC.

The chain is built from TRBV18 and TRBJ1-5; 8 nucleotides align to TRBD1. The V gene's germline CDR1 is KGHSH and CDR2 LQKENI. After removal of 6 bases from V and 5 bases from J, the junction contained 3 bases not matched to a gene. The CDR3 is made up of 13 amino acids. CDR3 protein: CASSTGADQPQHF. CDR3 DNA sequence: TGTGCCAGCTCGACAGGGGCGGATCAGCCCCAGCATTTT.

The chain has TRBV4-3 and TRBJ2-2; D possibly corresponds to TRBD2 (5 bases). The CDR3 loop spans 16 amino acids. With 0 bases removed from V and 6 bases from J, the gap between germline ends came to 14 bases. Looked up from germline, CDR1 is LGHNA and CDR2 is YSLEER. This CDR3 reads CASSQERLAIPGELFF. CDR3 bases: TGCGCCAGCAGCCAAGAGAGGCTAGCTATCCCCGGGGAGCTGTTTTTT.

The CDR3 is CASEFTGYRPQHF. The CDR3 bases are TGTGCCAGTGAGTTCACAGGGTACCGGCCCCAGCATTTT. The chain is built from TRBV19 and TRBJ1-5, with a possible D match to TRBD1 (6 bases). CDR1 LNHDA and CDR2 SQIVND come from the germline V gene (reference sequence). V was shortened by 8 bases and J by 9 bases, with 17 bases between the two germline ends. CDR3 size: 13 residues.

This clone came up a few times. The J gene is TRBJ1-1, the V gene TRBV6-5; maybe TRBD1 (6 bases). Trimming cost V 4 bases and J 7 bases, with 7 bases left between them. The CDR3 runs to 11 residues. Germline V gives CDR1 MNHEY, CDR2 SVGAGI. The CDR3 sequence: CASSSTGEAFF. The CDR3 coding sequence is TGTGCCAGCAGTTCGACAGGTGAAGCTTTCTTT.